A single sample is the source of the 14 T cell receptor beta chains below, sequenced in a study of low-dose radiotherapy and immunotherapy resistance in tumors. Both TCRalpha and TCRbeta chains were reverse transcribed with V-gene-specific primers. The PCR that amplified TCRs ran for around 20 cycles, relying on a constant-region primer and a V-primer adapter. TCRdb processed the reads anew with MiXCR; each CDR3 protein has one entry. In the table there are under 15,000 distinct CDR3 sequences, approximately 57% of which are singletons. The receptors stem from a human donor with advanced metastatic prostate, ovarian, gallbladder or colorectal cancer (not recorded which). This table probably holds off-target reads from a library built for another chain.

The rearrangement links TRBV18 to TRBJ2-6; TRBD1 might be the D (5 bases). The CDR3 has 15 amino acids. Per germline, CDR1 KGHSH and CDR2 LQKENI. V was pared by 5 bases and J by 0 bases, with 8 bases between. CDR3 protein: CASSAQDSGANVLTF. DNA for the CDR3: TGTGCCAGCTCAGCACAGGACTCTGGGGCCAACGTCCTGACTTTC.

The J gene is TRBJ2-1, the V gene TRBV28; D remains unclear. This CDR3 is 13 amino acids long. The ends were cut back, 5 bases at V and 2 bases at J, with 7 bases in the middle. The germline V gene has CDR1 MDHEN and CDR2 SYDVKM. The CDR3, as DNA: TGTGCCAGCAGTCCAACCACCTACAATGAGCAGTTCTTC. This translates into CASSPTTYNEQFF.

J is TRBJ1-5 and V is TRBV6-5; weak D call: TRBD1 (5 bases). Germline V gives CDR1 MNHEY, CDR2 SVGAGI. This CDR3 region has 15 residues. Trimming pared 0 bases from V and 4 bases from J, leaving 10 bases between. Written as DNA, the CDR3 is TGTGCCAGCAGTTACTCAAGGGGCGGGAATCAGCCCCAGCATTTT. It encodes CASSYSRGGNQPQHF.

This chain connects TRBV4-3 to TRBJ2-7, with 8 bases that match TRBD1. CDR3 length: 17 amino acids. Germline V CDR1 and CDR2: LGHNA, YSLEER. The V gene end was trimmed by 0 bases and the J gene end by 2 bases; junction bases not matched to a gene: 9. The CDR3 nucleotides are TGCGCCAGCAGCCAAGAAGCGACAGGGGTCTGGGCCTACGAGCAGTACTTC. Translation gives CASSQEATGVWAYEQYF.

This chain links TRBV20-1 with TRBJ2-1; 7 positions match TRBD2. The germline V gene encodes CDR1 DFQATT and CDR2 SNEGSKA (reference sequence). The CDR3 runs 14 residues. The junction had 5 bases not matched to a gene; V was cut back by 3 bases and J by 3 bases. DNA of the CDR3: TGCAGTGCTAGTAGGCGGGGGATCTACAATGAGCAGTTCTTC. This codes for CSASRRGIYNEQFF.

The table lists this clonotype with a few counts. The CDR3 DNA sequence: TGCGCCAGCAGCTTGGCCGTAGTGACTGAAGCTTTCTTT. As protein: CASSLAVVTEAFF. V is TRBV5-1 and J is TRBJ1-1; D not resolved. V was trimmed by 0 bases and J by 5 bases, leaving 8 bases between them. In germline, CDR1 is SGHRS, CDR2 YFSETQ. This CDR3 has 13 residues.

The gene calls are TRBV28 and TRBJ2-7; D remains unclear. CDR1 and CDR2 (germline): MDHEN, SYDVKM. Trimming left V 6 bases short and J 6 bases short, with 15 bases between. The CDR3 is made up of 13 amino acids. The CDR3 here is CASRLPKGSEQYF. CDR3 sequence (DNA): TGTGCCAGCAGGCTCCCTAAGGGCAGCGAGCAGTACTTC.

The chain couples TRBV12-3 or TRBV12-4 to TRBJ2-5; perhaps TRBD1 as D (6 bases). The CDR3 extends over 16 amino acids. The V and J ends lost 3 bases and 2 bases respectively, with 16 bases between them. CDR3 amino acids: CASSLGLRGGQETQYF. The CDR3 DNA sequence: TGTGCCAGCAGTTTGGGCCTCAGAGGGGGTCAAGAGACCCAGTACTTC.

This clonotype was seen a handful of times. This chain links TRBV29-1 with TRBJ2-7; D is undetermined. The CDR3 has 12 amino acids. Trimming pared 4 bases from V and 6 bases from J, leaving 13 bases between. Germline V gives CDR1 SQVTM, CDR2 ANQGSEA. The DNA of the CDR3 is TGCAGCGTTGGAAGTTTGCGGTCCGAGCAGTACTTC. This encodes CSVGSLRSEQYF.

The V call is TRBV6-1, the J call TRBJ2-1, with TRBD1 as a possible D gene (6 bases). The CDR3 contains 17 residues. Germline assignment: CDR1 MNHNS and CDR2 SASEGT. Trimming removed 4 bases from V and 9 bases from J, with 25 bases in between. The DNA of the CDR3 is TGTGCCAGCAGTGCTCCCATTAGGACAGCCAAGAGGGGTGAGCAGTTCTTC. Translation gives CASSAPIRTAKRGEQFF.

A note on this clonotype: At one end the junction does not follow the germline gene, possibly because of a read error. The chain uses TRBV7-9 and TRBJ2-1, with 8 bases aligning to TRBD1. The CDR3 length is 16 residues. Germline CDR1 reads SEHNR; CDR2 reads FQNEAQ (reference sequence). The CDR3: CTSSLPETGVKNEQFF. The CDR3 DNA reads as TGTACCAGCAGCTTACCGGAGACAGGGGTGAAAAATGAGCAGTTCTTC.

This clonotype showed up just once. The CDR3 region is CAIRDGNNEQFF. The CDR3 DNA is TGTGCCATCCGGGACGGGAATAATGAGCAGTTCTTC. The chain employs TRBV10-3 and TRBJ2-1; D assignment may be TRBD1 or TRBD2 (5 bases each). Per germline, CDR1 ENHRY and CDR2 SYGVKD. V gave up 8 bases and J gave up 7 bases, with 12 bases separating them. This CDR3 spans 12 amino acids.

The J gene is TRBJ2-4, the V gene TRBV28; 8 bases align to TRBD2. Losses at the gene ends were 1 base for V and 7 bases for J; bases not matched to a gene: 6. This CDR3 comprises 15 residues. CDR1 is MDHEN, CDR2 SYDVKM, per germline. The CDR3 DNA follows: TGTGCCAGCAGTTTATCGGGGGGGCCAACCAACATTCAGTACTTC. Encoded protein: CASSLSGGPTNIQYF.

This clonotype was seen once. The J gene is TRBJ2-7, the V gene TRBV5-1; D is perhaps TRBD1 or TRBD2 (6 bases each). Trimming left V 1 base short and J 1 base short, with 9 bases between. The CDR3 loop spans 14 amino acids. Germline loops: CDR1 SGHRS, CDR2 YFSETQ. The CDR3 reads CASSLTGRSYEQYF. DNA for the CDR3: TGCGCCAGCAGCTTGACAGGGAGGTCCTACGAGCAGTACTTC. Combining the CDR3 with reference TRBV5-1 and TRBJ2-7 gives the whole variable domain KAGVTQTPRYLIKTRGQQVTLSCSPISGHRSVSWYQQTPGQGLQFLFEYFSETQRNKGNFPGRFSGRQFSNSRSEMNVSTLELGDSALYLCASSLTGRSYEQYFGPGTRLTVT.